Listed below are T cell receptor beta chains from one sample, sequenced in a study of blood T cell repertoires in COVID-19. Clones were sequenced by immunoSEQ multiplex PCR, and TCRdb holds only the in-frame ones, with some missing. The sample shows around 97,000 clones, about 92% of them seen only once. Sequencing used peripheral blood. These TCRs come from a woman aged 80 or older in a cohort sampled during active COVID-19. CDR3s include the opening cysteine and the closing phenylalanine or tryptophan. A D gene is named only where the DNA matches it firmly. A clone size is listed for some rows: how often the clone was seen (once, few, many), or a class if it is expanded.

size | J | D | V | CDR3
. | TRBJ2-3 | TRBD1 | TRBV14 | CASSQRGTGGFSTDTQYF
. | TRBJ1-1 | . | TRBV5-1 | CASSLGGTGTNTEAFF
. | TRBJ1-4 | . | TRBV29-1 | CSVRGGDNEKLFF
. | TRBJ1-5 | . | TRBV19 | CASSTEGGSQPQHF
. | TRBJ2-3 | TRBD2 | TRBV11-2 | CASSLPAGTSGGAQGTQYF
. | TRBJ1-6 | TRBD1 | TRBV5-6 | CASSFGGQATSSPLHF
. | TRBJ2-1 | . | TRBV12-5 | CASLRSYNEQFF
. | TRBJ2-1 | TRBD1 | TRBV5-1 | CASSPGQGTYEQFF
. | TRBJ1-1 | . | TRBV5-1 | CASSFSSTHRASGGTEAFF
. | TRBJ1-5 | TRBD1 | TRBV2 | CASRTGSNQPQHF
once | TRBJ1-1 | . | TRBV5-1 | CASSLDRLNTEAFF
. | TRBJ2-1 | . | TRBV7-9 | CASSSPGGYNEQFF
. | TRBJ1-1 | . | TRBV11-2 | CASSLNTGRDTEAFF
. | TRBJ1-5 | TRBD1 | TRBV28 | CASSLGTGSGQPQHF
. | TRBJ2-6 | . | TRBV11-3 | CASSPGERAGANVLTF
. | TRBJ2-5 | TRBD2 | TRBV2 | CASSERGGARQTQYF
. | TRBJ2-7 | TRBD1 | TRBV18 | CASSPQQGAQDEQYF
. | TRBJ2-1 | . | TRBV10-3 | CAISPAPAGQLLF
. | TRBJ2-2 | TRBD1 | TRBV2 | CASRRTGAPGELFF
once | TRBJ2-3 | TRBD2 | TRBV5-1 | CASSPGRGGGGTDTQYF
. | TRBJ2-1 | . | TRBV19 | CASSIPGLRPFF
. | TRBJ1-1 | TRBD1 | TRBV27 | CASRSDRVNTEAFF
. | TRBJ2-1 | TRBD2 | TRBV4-1 | CASPRIGRGPYNEQFF
few | TRBJ2-7 | . | TRBV29-1 | CSVETSFHEQYF
. | TRBJ2-1 | TRBD2 | TRBV6-4 | CASSQAGGYEQFF
. | TRBJ2-5 | TRBD2 | TRBV5-1 | CASSTGTSGIETQYF
. | TRBJ2-2 | . | TRBV7-9 | CASSLLADTGELFF
. | TRBJ2-1 | TRBD1 | TRBV5-1 | CASSAGTGGYNEQFF
. | TRBJ1-4 | TRBD1 | TRBV7-9 | CASSRLQGEPLGGKLFF
few | TRBJ1-5 | TRBD1 | TRBV6-5 | CASRWDRNSNQPQHF
. | TRBJ1-3 | . | TRBV11-2 | CASSSTTGNGNTIYF
. | TRBJ2-1 | TRBD2 | TRBV6-1 | CASSEDSSGRYNEQFF
. | TRBJ2-2 | . | TRBV7-2 | CASSLKSRWELFF
. | TRBJ1-5 | . | TRBV2 | CATGRGEVQPQHF
. | TRBJ2-6 | . | TRBV6-4 | CATRGGGNSGANVLTF
. | TRBJ1-2 | . | TRBV25-1 | CASSAPGNYGYTF
. | TRBJ2-1 | TRBD2 | TRBV18 | CASSPGLAGGKDNEQFF
. | TRBJ2-2 | TRBD2 | TRBV5-1 | CASSLGLAGGPTGELFF
. | TRBJ2-1 | . | TRBV6-4 | CASSDEGFGGQFF
. | TRBJ1-2 | . | TRBV19 | CASRDMARGYTF
. | TRBJ2-1 | . | TRBV12-3/TRBV12-4 | CASSLVGGRFF
once | TRBJ1-3 | . | TRBV12-1 | CARSSQPGQGDGNTIYF
. | TRBJ2-1 | TRBD2 | TRBV4-1 | CASSQDASGGREQFF
. | TRBJ2-2 | TRBD2 | TRBV5-1 | CASSFGTRDTGELFF
. | TRBJ2-1 | TRBD2 | TRBV5-1 | CASSMDASGYNEQFF
. | TRBJ1-4 | . | TRBV3-1/TRBV3-2 | CASSTSRLTNEKLFF
. | TRBJ2-5 | . | TRBV12-3/TRBV12-4 | CASTLGQAETQYF
few | TRBJ2-7 | TRBD1 | TRBV11-2 | CASSSPGQGLSYEQYF
. | TRBJ1-6 | . | TRBV19 | CASSGRGENSPLHF
. | TRBJ2-5 | TRBD2 | TRBV11-2 | CASSSGLAGVETQYF
. | TRBJ2-2 | TRBD2 | TRBV5-4 | CASSLGYGGKETGELFF
. | TRBJ1-2 | TRBD1 | TRBV5-1 | CASSSTGGPNYGYTF
. | TRBJ2-1 | TRBD2 | TRBV10-2 | CASRASGGAYNEQFF
. | TRBJ1-3 | . | TRBV6-4 | CARGGGAGNTIYF
. | TRBJ2-3 | TRBD2 | TRBV7-6 | CASSLGTSGRTDTQYF
. | TRBJ2-4 | . | TRBV7-9 | CASSRIGAGLAKNIQYF